Listed below are T cell receptor beta chains from one sample, sequenced in a study of neurological immune-mediated disorders. TCRdb redid the calling of the 5' RACE reads with MiXCR, one entry per CDR3 protein. The sample shows 75,000 to 80,000 distinct CDR3 sequences, around 4.6% of them seen only once. The sequenced sample was PBMCs. Source of these receptors: a woman between 25 and 40 years old with multiple sclerosis. Both conserved end residues are part of each CDR3. A D gene is named only where the DNA matches it firmly. Clone sizes are given selectively: once, few, many, or a class where the clone is expanded.

clone_size: many
j_call: TRBJ2-7
d_call: TRBD1
cdr3_length: 13
v_call: TRBV20-1
cdr3_nt: TGCAGTGCTCCCATGGGACAGTCCTACGAGCAGTACTTC
cdr3_aa: CSAPMGQSYEQYF

clone_size: many
j_call: TRBJ1-2
d_call: NA
cdr3_length: 12
v_call: TRBV20-1
cdr3_nt: TGCAGTGCTAGAGGCAGTGCGGGTGGCTACACCTTC
cdr3_aa: CSARGSAGGYTF

clone_size: many
j_call: TRBJ2-1
d_call: NA
cdr3_length: 16
v_call: TRBV5-1
cdr3_nt: TGCGCCAGCAGCTTGAGTGCGGGACAGACCTACAATGAGCAGTTCTTC
cdr3_aa: CASSLSAGQTYNEQFF

clone_size: NA
j_call: TRBJ2-7
d_call: NA
cdr3_length: 14
v_call: TRBV7-6
cdr3_nt: TGTGCCAGCAGCTTGGAAAGAAGGGTGCACGAGCAGTACTTC
cdr3_aa: CASSLERRVHEQYF

clone_size: many
j_call: TRBJ2-2
d_call: NA
cdr3_length: 13
v_call: TRBV20-1
cdr3_nt: TGCAGTGCTGGGGACACTATCACCGGGGAGCTGTTTTTT
cdr3_aa: CSAGDTITGELFF

clone_size: many
j_call: TRBJ1-2
d_call: NA
cdr3_length: 12
v_call: TRBV20-1
cdr3_nt: TGCAGTGCTAGAGATGCACCGTATCAGAACACCTTC
cdr3_aa: CSARDAPYQNTF

clone_size: few
j_call: TRBJ2-2
d_call: TRBD1
cdr3_length: 16
v_call: TRBV10-3
cdr3_nt: TGTGCCACCAGGACAGGGAGCTTGGATGGCACCGGGGAGCTGTTTTTT
cdr3_aa: CATRTGSLDGTGELFF

clone_size: many
j_call: TRBJ1-1
d_call: TRBD1
cdr3_length: 13
v_call: TRBV5-1
cdr3_nt: TGCGCCAGCAGGTTCGACAGGGACACTGAAGCTTTCTTT
cdr3_aa: CASRFDRDTEAFF

clone_size: NA
j_call: TRBJ2-3
d_call: NA
cdr3_length: 15
v_call: TRBV3-1
cdr3_nt: TGTGCCAGCAGCTACCCCACGAGCCTGGTAGATACGCAGTATTTT
cdr3_aa: CASSYPTSLVDTQYF

clone_size: few
j_call: TRBJ2-7
d_call: TRBD2
cdr3_length: 16
v_call: TRBV4-1
cdr3_nt: TGCGCCAGCAGCCAATTTAGCGGGAGGGGCCTTTACGAGCAGTACTTC
cdr3_aa: CASSQFSGRGLYEQYF

clone_size: few
j_call: TRBJ2-2
d_call: NA
cdr3_length: 14
v_call: TRBV12-3/TRBV12-4
cdr3_nt: TGTGCCAGCAGTTCTGGGGGTCTTACCGGGGAGCTGTTTTTT
cdr3_aa: CASSSGGLTGELFF

clone_size: many
j_call: TRBJ2-5
d_call: NA
cdr3_length: 16
v_call: TRBV3-1
cdr3_nt: TGTGCCAGCAGCCCCACAGGACAGTGGAATGAAGAGACCCAGTACTTC
cdr3_aa: CASSPTGQWNEETQYF

clone_size: many
j_call: TRBJ2-1
d_call: NA
cdr3_length: 12
v_call: TRBV20-1
cdr3_nt: TGCAGTGCAGCTGTACAGGGTCCGGAGCAGTTCTTC
cdr3_aa: CSAAVQGPEQFF

clone_size: few
j_call: TRBJ1-2
d_call: NA
cdr3_length: 13
v_call: TRBV20-1
cdr3_nt: TGCAGTGCTCCCGAACCCAACTCCCTCGGCTACACCTTC
cdr3_aa: CSAPEPNSLGYTF

clone_size: many
j_call: TRBJ1-4
d_call: NA
cdr3_length: 16
v_call: TRBV5-6
cdr3_nt: TGTGCCAGCAGCCGGGGGCAAGCCGCAACTAATGAAAAACTGTTTTTT
cdr3_aa: CASSRGQAATNEKLFF

clone_size: few
j_call: TRBJ2-3
d_call: TRBD2
cdr3_length: 16
v_call: TRBV27
cdr3_nt: TGTGCCAGCAGCGCAGAGGCTAGCGGGGTTACAGATACGCAGTATTTT
cdr3_aa: CASSAEASGVTDTQYF

clone_size: many
j_call: TRBJ2-1
d_call: NA
cdr3_length: 15
v_call: TRBV12-3/TRBV12-4
cdr3_nt: TGTGCCAGCAGGCAGCCGGGACGAGAGCACAATGAGCAGTTCTTC
cdr3_aa: CASRQPGREHNEQFF

clone_size: many
j_call: TRBJ1-6
d_call: NA
cdr3_length: 14
v_call: TRBV7-8
cdr3_nt: TGTGCCAGCAGCTTAGGGACAGTACATTCACCCCTCCACTTT
cdr3_aa: CASSLGTVHSPLHF

clone_size: many
j_call: TRBJ2-1
d_call: TRBD1
cdr3_length: 17
v_call: TRBV20-1
cdr3_nt: TGCAGTGCTAGGGGTCGGTCGAGGGACAGGGCCTACAATGAGCAGTTCTTC
cdr3_aa: CSARGRSRDRAYNEQFF

clone_size: NA
j_call: TRBJ2-5
d_call: TRBD1
cdr3_length: 14
v_call: TRBV6-2/TRBV6-3
cdr3_nt: TGTGCCAGCAGATTCGGGACAGGGGAAGAGACCCAGTACTTC
cdr3_aa: CASRFGTGEETQYF

clone_size: many
j_call: TRBJ2-1
d_call: TRBD2
cdr3_length: 16
v_call: TRBV20-1
cdr3_nt: TGCAGTGCTAGACATAATAGCGGGGGGATTTACAATGAGCAGTTCTTC
cdr3_aa: CSARHNSGGIYNEQFF

clone_size: many
j_call: TRBJ1-6
d_call: NA
cdr3_length: 16
v_call: TRBV20-1
cdr3_nt: TGCAGTGCTAGAGATCTAGGGGGTTGGGGGAATTCACCCCTCCACTTT
cdr3_aa: CSARDLGGWGNSPLHF

clone_size: many
j_call: TRBJ2-7
d_call: NA
cdr3_length: 14
v_call: TRBV7-7
cdr3_nt: TGTGCCAGCAGCTTAGCGGGAGTGCAGGACGAGCAGTACTTC
cdr3_aa: CASSLAGVQDEQYF

clone_size: many
j_call: TRBJ1-2
d_call: TRBD1
cdr3_length: 12
v_call: TRBV20-1
cdr3_nt: TGCAGTGCGTCCGGGACAGGATATGGCTACACCTTC
cdr3_aa: CSASGTGYGYTF

clone_size: few
j_call: TRBJ2-3
d_call: NA
cdr3_length: 15
v_call: TRBV5-1
cdr3_nt: TGCGCCAGCAGCTTGGATGGTGGAACCACAGATACGCAGTATTTT
cdr3_aa: CASSLDGGTTDTQYF

clone_size: many
j_call: TRBJ1-2
d_call: NA
cdr3_length: 12
v_call: TRBV20-1
cdr3_nt: TGCAGTGCTGCCACCACACACTATGGCTACACCTTC
cdr3_aa: CSAATTHYGYTF

clone_size: many
j_call: TRBJ1-2
d_call: NA
cdr3_length: 13
v_call: TRBV15
cdr3_nt: TGTGCCACCAGCAGATGGACTGACTATGGCTACACCTTC
cdr3_aa: CATSRWTDYGYTF

clone_size: many
j_call: TRBJ2-1
d_call: NA
cdr3_length: 17
v_call: TRBV5-5
cdr3_nt: TGTGCCAGCAGGGCGCGGGTGGGGTCGAGCTCCTACAATGAGCAGTTCTTC
cdr3_aa: CASRARVGSSSYNEQFF

clone_size: many
j_call: TRBJ2-1
d_call: NA
cdr3_length: 12
v_call: TRBV20-1
cdr3_nt: TGCAGTGCTAGAGTGGGGGTAGATGAGCAGTTCTTC
cdr3_aa: CSARVGVDEQFF

clone_size: few
j_call: TRBJ2-4
d_call: NA
cdr3_length: 13
v_call: TRBV20-1
cdr3_nt: TGCAGTGCTAGGTCGGATATAACTCTTAAAGAGTACTTC
cdr3_aa: CSARSDITLKEYF

clone_size: many
j_call: TRBJ2-7
d_call: NA
cdr3_length: 13
v_call: TRBV11-1
cdr3_nt: TGTGCCAGCAGCTTTGGTCGTAGATACGAGCAGTACTTC
cdr3_aa: CASSFGRRYEQYF

clone_size: many
j_call: TRBJ2-7
d_call: NA
cdr3_length: 12
v_call: TRBV5-6
cdr3_nt: TGTGCCAGCAGCTTCAACAGGGTGGAGCAGTACTTC
cdr3_aa: CASSFNRVEQYF

clone_size: NA
j_call: TRBJ2-5
d_call: NA
cdr3_length: 13
v_call: TRBV20-1
cdr3_nt: TGCAGTGCTAGCTGGGTTGGTCGTGAGACCCAGTACTTC
cdr3_aa: CSASWVGRETQYF

clone_size: many
j_call: TRBJ2-3
d_call: NA
cdr3_length: 15
v_call: TRBV5-1
cdr3_nt: TGCGCCAGCAGTCCGGGGAGCGCGTCGTCAGATACGCAGTATTTT
cdr3_aa: CASSPGSASSDTQYF

clone_size: NA
j_call: TRBJ2-2
d_call: NA
cdr3_length: 13
v_call: TRBV3-1
cdr3_nt: TGTGCCAGCAGCCCCAGGTTGGCCGGGGAGCTGTTTTTT
cdr3_aa: CASSPRLAGELFF

clone_size: NA
j_call: TRBJ1-2
d_call: NA
cdr3_length: 12
v_call: TRBV5-1
cdr3_nt: TGCGCCAGCAGCTTGGATCCGGATGGCTACACCTTC
cdr3_aa: CASSLDPDGYTF

clone_size: many
j_call: TRBJ2-3
d_call: NA
cdr3_length: 18
v_call: TRBV5-8
cdr3_nt: TGTGCCAGCAGCTTGCTAGGATTCAGGGGTTACAGCACAGATACGCAGTATTTT
cdr3_aa: CASSLLGFRGYSTDTQYF

clone_size: NA
j_call: TRBJ1-3
d_call: NA
cdr3_length: 11
v_call: TRBV20-1
cdr3_nt: TGCAGTGCCAAAACTGGAAAAAACATATATTTT
cdr3_aa: CSAKTGKNIYF

clone_size: many
j_call: TRBJ1-6
d_call: NA
cdr3_length: 14
v_call: TRBV27
cdr3_nt: TGTGCCAGCAGTTTTAGGCAGGGCGGTTCACCCCTCCACTTT
cdr3_aa: CASSFRQGGSPLHF

clone_size: many
j_call: TRBJ2-7
d_call: TRBD2
cdr3_length: 15
v_call: TRBV6-5
cdr3_nt: TGTGCCAGCAGTTACTCGGGCGGGAGAGACTACGAGCAGTACTTC
cdr3_aa: CASSYSGGRDYEQYF

clone_size: many
j_call: TRBJ2-2
d_call: TRBD1
cdr3_length: 14
v_call: TRBV5-1
cdr3_nt: TGCGCCAGCAGCTCACAGGGGATCACCGGGGAGCTGTTTTTT
cdr3_aa: CASSSQGITGELFF

clone_size: many
j_call: TRBJ2-5
d_call: TRBD2
cdr3_length: 15
v_call: TRBV3-1
cdr3_nt: TGTGCCAGCAGCCCTTATCAAGCGGGGGCAGAGACCCAGTACTTC
cdr3_aa: CASSPYQAGAETQYF

clone_size: many
j_call: TRBJ2-1
d_call: NA
cdr3_length: 15
v_call: TRBV5-1
cdr3_nt: TGCGCCAGCAGCTTGGCCATCAGGGGGGCAAGTGAGCAGTTCTTC
cdr3_aa: CASSLAIRGASEQFF

clone_size: NA
j_call: TRBJ2-3
d_call: NA
cdr3_length: 12
v_call: TRBV5-1
cdr3_nt: TGCGCCAGCAGTTATAGCGGAGATACGCAGTATTTT
cdr3_aa: CASSYSGDTQYF

clone_size: many
j_call: TRBJ1-5
d_call: NA
cdr3_length: 15
v_call: TRBV7-9
cdr3_nt: TGTGCCAGCAGCTTAGTCGGGAGCAGCAATCAGCCCCAGCATTTT
cdr3_aa: CASSLVGSSNQPQHF

clone_size: NA
j_call: TRBJ2-3
d_call: NA
cdr3_length: 14
v_call: TRBV15
cdr3_nt: TGTGCCACCAGCAGCACCCAGGGCACAGATACGCAGTATTTT
cdr3_aa: CATSSTQGTDTQYF

clone_size: many
j_call: TRBJ2-1
d_call: TRBD2
cdr3_length: 16
v_call: TRBV20-1
cdr3_nt: TGCAGTGCCAAGGGACTAGCGGGGCAGTCCTACAATGAGCAGTTCTTC
cdr3_aa: CSAKGLAGQSYNEQFF

clone_size: many
j_call: TRBJ1-1
d_call: TRBD1
cdr3_length: 16
v_call: TRBV28
cdr3_nt: TGTGCCGCTAGAAGACAGGGCCCAGGGGGGATTACTGAAGCTTTCTTT
cdr3_aa: CAARRQGPGGITEAFF

clone_size: many
j_call: TRBJ1-1
d_call: TRBD1
cdr3_length: 11
v_call: TRBV20-1
cdr3_nt: TGCAGTGCTGGGGCCAGGGGGAGCGCTTTCTTT
cdr3_aa: CSAGARGSAFF

clone_size: NA
j_call: TRBJ2-1
d_call: NA
cdr3_length: 15
v_call: TRBV20-1
cdr3_nt: TGCAGTGCGGAGAGGATCGGACGCTTTTCAAATGAGCAGTTCTTC
cdr3_aa: CSAERIGRFSNEQFF

clone_size: many
j_call: TRBJ1-2
d_call: TRBD1
cdr3_length: 14
v_call: TRBV6-6
cdr3_nt: TGTGCCTCAGGGGGGCAGCTAAGGAACTATGGCTACACCTTC
cdr3_aa: CASGGQLRNYGYTF

clone_size: many
j_call: TRBJ1-1
d_call: NA
cdr3_length: 13
v_call: TRBV27
cdr3_nt: TGTGCCAGCAGTGATGGGGGCGCCGCTGAAGCTTTCTTT
cdr3_aa: CASSDGGAAEAFF

clone_size: NA
j_call: TRBJ1-6
d_call: TRBD1
cdr3_length: 13
v_call: TRBV20-1
cdr3_nt: TGCAGTGCGCGGACAGGGATTAATTCAACCCTCAACTTT
cdr3_aa: CSARTGINSTLNF

clone_size: many
j_call: TRBJ2-4
d_call: TRBD1
cdr3_length: 17
v_call: TRBV12-3/TRBV12-4
cdr3_nt: TGTGCCAGCAGTTCCTGGGGACAGGGGGTTGCCAAAAACATTCAGTACTTC
cdr3_aa: CASSSWGQGVAKNIQYF